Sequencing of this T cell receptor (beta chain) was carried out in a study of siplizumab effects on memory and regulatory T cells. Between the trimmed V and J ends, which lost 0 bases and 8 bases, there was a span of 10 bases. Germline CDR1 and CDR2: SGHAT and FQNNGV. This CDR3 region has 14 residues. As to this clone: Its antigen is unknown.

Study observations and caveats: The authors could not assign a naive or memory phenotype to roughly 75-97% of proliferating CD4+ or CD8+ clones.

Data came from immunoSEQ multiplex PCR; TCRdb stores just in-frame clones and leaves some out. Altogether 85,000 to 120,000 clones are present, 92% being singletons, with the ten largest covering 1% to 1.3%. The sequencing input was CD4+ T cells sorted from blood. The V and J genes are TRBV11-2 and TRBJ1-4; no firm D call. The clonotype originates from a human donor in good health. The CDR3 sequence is CASSLEWGGEKLFF. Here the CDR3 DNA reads TGTGCCAGCAGCTTAGAATGGGGTGGAGAAAAACTGTTTTTT.